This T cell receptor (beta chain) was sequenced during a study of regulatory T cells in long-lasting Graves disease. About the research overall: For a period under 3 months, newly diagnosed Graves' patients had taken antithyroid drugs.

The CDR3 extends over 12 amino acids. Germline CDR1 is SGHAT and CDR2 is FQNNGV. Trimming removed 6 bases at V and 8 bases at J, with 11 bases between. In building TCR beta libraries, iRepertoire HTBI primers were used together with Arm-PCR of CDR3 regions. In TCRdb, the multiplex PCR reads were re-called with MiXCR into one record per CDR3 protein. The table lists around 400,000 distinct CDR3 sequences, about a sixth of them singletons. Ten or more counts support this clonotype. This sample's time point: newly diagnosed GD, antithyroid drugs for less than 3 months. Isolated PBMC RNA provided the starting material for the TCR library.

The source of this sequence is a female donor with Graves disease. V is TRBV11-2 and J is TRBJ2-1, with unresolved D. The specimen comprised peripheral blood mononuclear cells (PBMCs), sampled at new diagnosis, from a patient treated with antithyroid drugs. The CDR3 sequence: CASSQNSHEQFF. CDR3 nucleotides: TGTGCCAGCAGTCAGAACAGCCATGAGCAGTTCTTC.